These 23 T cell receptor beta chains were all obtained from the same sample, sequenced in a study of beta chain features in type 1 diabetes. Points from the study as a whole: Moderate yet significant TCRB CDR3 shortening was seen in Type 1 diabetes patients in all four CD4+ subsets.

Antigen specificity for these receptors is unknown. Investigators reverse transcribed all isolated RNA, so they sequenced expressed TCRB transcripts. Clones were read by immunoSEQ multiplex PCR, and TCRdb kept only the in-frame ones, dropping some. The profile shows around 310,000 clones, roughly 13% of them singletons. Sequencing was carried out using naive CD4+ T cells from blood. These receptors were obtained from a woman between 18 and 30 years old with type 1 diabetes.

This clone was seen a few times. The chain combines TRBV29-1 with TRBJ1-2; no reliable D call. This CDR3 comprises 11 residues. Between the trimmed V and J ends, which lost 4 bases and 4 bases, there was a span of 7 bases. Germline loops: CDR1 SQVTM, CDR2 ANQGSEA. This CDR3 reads CSVGRSYGYTF. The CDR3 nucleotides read TGCAGCGTTGGAAGGAGCTATGGCTACACCTTC. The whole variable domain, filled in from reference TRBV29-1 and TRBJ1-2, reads SAVISQKPSRDICQRGTSLTIQCQVDSQVTMMFWYRQQPGQSLTLIATANQGSEATYESGFVIDKFPISRPNLTFSTLTVSNMSPEDSSIYLCSVGRSYGYTFGSGTRLTVV.

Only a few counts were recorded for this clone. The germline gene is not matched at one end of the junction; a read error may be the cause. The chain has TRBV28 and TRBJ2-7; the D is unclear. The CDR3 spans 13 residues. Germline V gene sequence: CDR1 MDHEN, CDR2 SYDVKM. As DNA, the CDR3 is TGTGCCAGCACCCCCCGGTGGTCGTCCTCGTTTTTTTTC. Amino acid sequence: CASTPRWSSSFFF.

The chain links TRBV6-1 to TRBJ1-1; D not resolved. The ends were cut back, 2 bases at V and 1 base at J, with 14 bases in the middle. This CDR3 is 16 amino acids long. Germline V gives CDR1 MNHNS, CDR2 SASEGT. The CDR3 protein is CASSERRGATNTEAFF. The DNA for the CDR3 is TGTGCCAGCAGTGAAAGAAGAGGAGCTACGAACACTGAAGCTTTCTTT.

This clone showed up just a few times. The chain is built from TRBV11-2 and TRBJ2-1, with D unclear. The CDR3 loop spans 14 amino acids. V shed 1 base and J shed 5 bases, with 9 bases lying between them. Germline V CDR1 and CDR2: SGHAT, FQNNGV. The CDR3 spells CASSLARFDNEQFF. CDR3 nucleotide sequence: TGTGCCAGCAGCTTAGCCAGATTTGACAATGAGCAGTTCTTC.

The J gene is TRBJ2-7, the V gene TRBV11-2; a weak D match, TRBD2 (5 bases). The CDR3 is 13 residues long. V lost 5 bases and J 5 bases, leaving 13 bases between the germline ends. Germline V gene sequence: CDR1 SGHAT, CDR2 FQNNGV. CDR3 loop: CASSPLDLNEQYV. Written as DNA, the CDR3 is TGTGCCAGCAGCCCCCTGGACTTGAACGAGCAGTACGTC.

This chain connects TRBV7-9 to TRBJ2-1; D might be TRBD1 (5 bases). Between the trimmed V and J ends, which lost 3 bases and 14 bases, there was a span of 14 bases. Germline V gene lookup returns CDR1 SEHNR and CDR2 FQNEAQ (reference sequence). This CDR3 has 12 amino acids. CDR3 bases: TGTGCCAGCAGCTTGGAGCAGGGCCCTAAGTTCTTC. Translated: CASSLEQGPKFF.

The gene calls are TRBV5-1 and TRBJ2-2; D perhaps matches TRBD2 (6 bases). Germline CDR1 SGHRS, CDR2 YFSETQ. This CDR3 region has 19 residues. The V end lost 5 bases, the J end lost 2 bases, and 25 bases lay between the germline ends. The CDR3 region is CASSSGKGLPTLNTGELFF. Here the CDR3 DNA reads TGCGCCAGCAGTTCAGGAAAGGGACTCCCTACGTTAAACACCGGGGAGCTGTTTTTT.

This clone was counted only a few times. The CDR3 region is CASKPLLGAFEQFF. CDR3 bases: TGTGCCAGTAAACCCCTACTTGGGGCTTTTGAGCAGTTCTTC. The chain employs TRBV19 and TRBJ2-1; possible D gene TRBD1, 5 bases. Germline V gives CDR1 LNHDA, CDR2 SQIVND (reference sequence). This CDR3 is built from 14 residues. V was pared by 7 bases and J by 9 bases, with 19 bases between.

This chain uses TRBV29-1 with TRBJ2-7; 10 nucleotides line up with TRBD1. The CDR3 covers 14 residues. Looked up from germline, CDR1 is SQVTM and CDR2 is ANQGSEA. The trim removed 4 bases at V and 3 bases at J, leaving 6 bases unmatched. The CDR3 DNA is TGCAGCGTTGCTTTCGACAGGGGGCACTACGAGCAGTACTTC. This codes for CSVAFDRGHYEQYF.

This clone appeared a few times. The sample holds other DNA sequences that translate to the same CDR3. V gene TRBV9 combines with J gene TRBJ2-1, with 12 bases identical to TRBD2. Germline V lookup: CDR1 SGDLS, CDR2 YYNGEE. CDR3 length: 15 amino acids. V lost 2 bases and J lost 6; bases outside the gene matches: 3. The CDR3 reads CASSVTSGRVNEQFF. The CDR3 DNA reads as TGTGCCAGCAGCGTGACTAGCGGGAGAGTCAATGAGCAGTTCTTC.

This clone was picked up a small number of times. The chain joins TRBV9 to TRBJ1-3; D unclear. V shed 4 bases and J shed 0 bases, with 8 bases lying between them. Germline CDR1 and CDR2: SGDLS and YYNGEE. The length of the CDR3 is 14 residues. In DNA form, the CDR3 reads TGTGCCAGCAGCCTAATGAGCTCTGGAAACACCATATATTTT. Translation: CASSLMSSGNTIYF.

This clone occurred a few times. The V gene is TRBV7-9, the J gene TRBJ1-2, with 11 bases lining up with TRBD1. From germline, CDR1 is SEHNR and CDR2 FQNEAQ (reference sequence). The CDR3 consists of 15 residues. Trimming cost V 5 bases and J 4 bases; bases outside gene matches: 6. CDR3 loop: CASSREGQGGYGYTF. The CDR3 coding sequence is TGTGCCAGCAGCAGAGAGGGACAGGGGGGCTATGGCTACACCTTC.

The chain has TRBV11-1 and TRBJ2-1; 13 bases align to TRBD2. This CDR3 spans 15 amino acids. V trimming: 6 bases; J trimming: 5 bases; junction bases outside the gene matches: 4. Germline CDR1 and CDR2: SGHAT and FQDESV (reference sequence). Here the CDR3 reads CASSPGLAGNNEQFF. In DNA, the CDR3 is TGTGCCAGCAGTCCGGGACTAGCGGGAAACAATGAGCAGTTCTTC.

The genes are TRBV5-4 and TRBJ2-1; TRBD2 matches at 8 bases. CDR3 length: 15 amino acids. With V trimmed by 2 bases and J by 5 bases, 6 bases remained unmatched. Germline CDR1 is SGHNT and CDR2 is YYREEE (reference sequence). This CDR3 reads CASSFLTSGNNEQFF. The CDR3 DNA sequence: TGTGCCAGCAGCTTCCTCACTAGCGGTAACAATGAGCAGTTCTTC. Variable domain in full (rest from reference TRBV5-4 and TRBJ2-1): ETGVTQSPTHLIKTRGQQVTLRCSSQSGHNTVSWYQQALGQGPQFIFQYYREEENGRGNFPPRFSGLQFPNYSSELNVNALELDDSALYLCASSFLTSGNNEQFFGPGTRLTVL.

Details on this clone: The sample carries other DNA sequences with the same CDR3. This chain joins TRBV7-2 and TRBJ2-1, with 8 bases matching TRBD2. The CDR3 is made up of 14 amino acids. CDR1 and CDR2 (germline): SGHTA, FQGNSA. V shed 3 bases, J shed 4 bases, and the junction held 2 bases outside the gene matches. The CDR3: CASSFSGSYNEQFF. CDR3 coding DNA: TGTGCCAGCAGCTTCAGCGGGAGTTACAATGAGCAGTTCTTC. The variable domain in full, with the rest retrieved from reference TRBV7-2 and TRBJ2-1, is GAGVSQSPSNKVTEKGKDVELRCDPISGHTALYWYRQSLGQGLEFLIYFQGNSAPDKSGLPSDRFSAERTGGSVSTLTIQRTQQEDSAVYLCASSFSGSYNEQFFGPGTRLTVL.

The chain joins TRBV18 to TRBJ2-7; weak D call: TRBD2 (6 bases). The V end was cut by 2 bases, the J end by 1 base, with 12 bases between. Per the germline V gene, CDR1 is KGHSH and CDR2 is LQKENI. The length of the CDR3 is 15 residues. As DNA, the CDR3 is TGTGCCAGCTCACCAGCTGGGCGGGGATCCTACGAGCAGTACTTC. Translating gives CASSPAGRGSYEQYF.

The CDR3 region is CASRPGQGGDEQFF. In DNA form, the CDR3 reads TGTGCCAGCAGACCGGGACAGGGGGGAGATGAGCAGTTCTTC. The rearrangement uses TRBV6-5 and TRBJ2-1; 11 positions match TRBD1. Germline loops: CDR1 MNHEY, CDR2 SVGAGI. This CDR3 is 14 amino acids long. V was clipped by 6 bases and J by 8 bases; unmatched bases: 6.

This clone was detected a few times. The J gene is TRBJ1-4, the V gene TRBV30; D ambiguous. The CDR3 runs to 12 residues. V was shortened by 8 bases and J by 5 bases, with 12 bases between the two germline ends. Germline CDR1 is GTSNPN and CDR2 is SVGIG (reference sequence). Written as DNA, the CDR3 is TGTGCCGCTAGCCCTGGAAATGAAAAACTGTTTTTT. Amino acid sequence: CAASPGNEKLFF.

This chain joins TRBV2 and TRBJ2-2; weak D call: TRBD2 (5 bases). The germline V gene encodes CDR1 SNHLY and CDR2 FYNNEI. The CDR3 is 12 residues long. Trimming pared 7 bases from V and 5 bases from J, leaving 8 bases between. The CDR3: CASTPGTGELFF. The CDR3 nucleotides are TGTGCCAGCACCCCGGGGACCGGGGAGCTGTTTTTT. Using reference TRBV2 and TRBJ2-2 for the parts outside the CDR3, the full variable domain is EPEVTQTPSHQVTQMGQEVILRCVPISNHLYFYWYRQILGQKVEFLVSFYNNEISEKSEIFDDQFSVERPDGSNFTLKIRSTKLEDSAMYFCASTPGTGELFFGEGSRLTVL.

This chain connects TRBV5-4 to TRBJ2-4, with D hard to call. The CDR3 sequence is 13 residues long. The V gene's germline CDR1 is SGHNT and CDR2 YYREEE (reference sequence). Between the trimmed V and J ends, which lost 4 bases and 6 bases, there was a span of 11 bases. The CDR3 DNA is TGTGCCAGCAGCCCGTGGGCCGGAAACATTCAGTACTTC. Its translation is CASSPWAGNIQYF.

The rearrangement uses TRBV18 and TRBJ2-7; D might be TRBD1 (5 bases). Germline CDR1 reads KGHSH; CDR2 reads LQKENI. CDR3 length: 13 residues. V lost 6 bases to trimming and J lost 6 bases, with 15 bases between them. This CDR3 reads CASSPDLQGEQYV. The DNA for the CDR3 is TGTGCCAGCTCGCCGGACCTCCAGGGCGAGCAGTACGTC.

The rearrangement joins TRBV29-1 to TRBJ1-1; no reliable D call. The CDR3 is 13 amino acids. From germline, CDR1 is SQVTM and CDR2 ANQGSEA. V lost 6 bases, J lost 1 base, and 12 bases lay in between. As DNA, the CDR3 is TGCAGCGTCCAACAAACAGAGAACACTGAAGCTTTCTTT. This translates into CSVQQTENTEAFF.

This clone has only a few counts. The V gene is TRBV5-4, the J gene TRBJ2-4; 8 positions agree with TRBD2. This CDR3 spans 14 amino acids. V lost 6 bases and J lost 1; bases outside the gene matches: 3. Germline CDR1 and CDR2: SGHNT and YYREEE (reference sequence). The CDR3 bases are TGTGCCAGCACCCAGCGGGGGGCCAAAAACATTCAGTACTTC. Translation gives CASTQRGAKNIQYF. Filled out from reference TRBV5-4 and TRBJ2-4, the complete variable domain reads ETGVTQSPTHLIKTRGQQVTLRCSSQSGHNTVSWYQQALGQGPQFIFQYYREEENGRGNFPPRFSGLQFPNYSSELNVNALELDDSALYLCASTQRGAKNIQYFGAGTRLSVL.